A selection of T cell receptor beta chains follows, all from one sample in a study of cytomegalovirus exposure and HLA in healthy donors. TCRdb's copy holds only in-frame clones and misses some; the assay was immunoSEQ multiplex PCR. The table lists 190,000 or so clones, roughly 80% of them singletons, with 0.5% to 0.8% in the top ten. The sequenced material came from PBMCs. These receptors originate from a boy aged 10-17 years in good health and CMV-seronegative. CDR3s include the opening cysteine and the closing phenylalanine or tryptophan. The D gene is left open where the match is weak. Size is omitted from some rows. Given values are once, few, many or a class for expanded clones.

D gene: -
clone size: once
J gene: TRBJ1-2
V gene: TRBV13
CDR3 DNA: TGTGCCAGCAGCCCCTCTGGCTTCGGCTACACCTTC
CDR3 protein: CASSPSGFGYTF

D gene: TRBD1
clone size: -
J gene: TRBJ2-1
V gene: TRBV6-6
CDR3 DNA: TGTGCCAGCAGCATACAGGGGGCATCTGAGCAGTTCTTC
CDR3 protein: CASSIQGASEQFF

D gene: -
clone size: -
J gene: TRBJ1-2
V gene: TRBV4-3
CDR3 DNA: TGCGCCAGCAGCCAAGCCCGACTCTCTGGAGGCTACACCTTC
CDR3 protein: CASSQARLSGGYTF

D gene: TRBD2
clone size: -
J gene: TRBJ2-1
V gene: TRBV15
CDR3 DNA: TGTGCCACCAGCAGACTACCATACGGGAGGGGAATTCAGTTCTTC
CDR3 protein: CATSRLPYGRGIQFF

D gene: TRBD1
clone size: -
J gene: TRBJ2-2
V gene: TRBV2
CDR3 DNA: TGTGCCACAGGGGGACAGGCGAACACCGGGGAGCTGTTTTTT
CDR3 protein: CATGGQANTGELFF

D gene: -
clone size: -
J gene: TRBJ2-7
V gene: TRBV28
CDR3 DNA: TGTGCCAGCGGACTATATTACGAGCAGTACTTC
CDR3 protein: CASGLYYEQYF

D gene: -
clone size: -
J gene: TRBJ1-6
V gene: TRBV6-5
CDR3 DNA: TGTGCCAGCAGTTACGATTGGAGTCATAATTCACCCCTCCACTTT
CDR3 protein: CASSYDWSHNSPLHF

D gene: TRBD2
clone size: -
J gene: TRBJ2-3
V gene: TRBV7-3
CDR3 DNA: TGTGCCAGCAGCATAGCGGGAGGGACAGATACGCAGTATTTT
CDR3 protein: CASSIAGGTDTQYF

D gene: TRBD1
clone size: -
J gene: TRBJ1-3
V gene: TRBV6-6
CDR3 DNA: TGTGCCAGCCAGCGGGGACAGGTCTCTGGAAACACCATATATTTT
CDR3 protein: CASQRGQVSGNTIYF

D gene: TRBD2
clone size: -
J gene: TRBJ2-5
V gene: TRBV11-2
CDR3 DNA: TGTGCCAGCAGCCTAAGGACTAGTGATTTGAAGACCCAGTACTTC
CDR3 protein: CASSLRTSDLKTQYF

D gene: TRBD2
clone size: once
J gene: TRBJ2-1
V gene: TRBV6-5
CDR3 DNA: TGTGCCAGCAGTTACCGGACTAGCTCCTACAATGAGCAGTTCTTC
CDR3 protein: CASSYRTSSYNEQFF

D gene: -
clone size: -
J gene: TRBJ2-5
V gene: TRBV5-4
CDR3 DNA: TGTGCCAGCAGCGTGGGAGGGGGGACTACCTACCAAGAGACCCAGTACTTC
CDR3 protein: CASSVGGGTTYQETQYF

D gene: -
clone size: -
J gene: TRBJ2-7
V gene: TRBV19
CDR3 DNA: TGTGCCAGTAGTATAGATCGCCAGGCTTACGAGCAGTACTTC
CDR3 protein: CASSIDRQAYEQYF

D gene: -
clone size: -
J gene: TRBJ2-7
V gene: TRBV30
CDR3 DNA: TGTGCCTGGTCCAGCGGAGTTGGCTACGAGCAGTACTTC
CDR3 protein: CAWSSGVGYEQYF

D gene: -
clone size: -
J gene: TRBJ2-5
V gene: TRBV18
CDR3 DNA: TGTGCCAGCTCACCGGAGGAGACCCAGTACTTC
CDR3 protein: CASSPEETQYF

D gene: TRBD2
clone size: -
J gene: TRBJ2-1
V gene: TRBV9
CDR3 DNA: TGTGCCAGCAGCTTACGACTAGCGGTCTCCTACAATGAGCAGTTCTTC
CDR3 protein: CASSLRLAVSYNEQFF

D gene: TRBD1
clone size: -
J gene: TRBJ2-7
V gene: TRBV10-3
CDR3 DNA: TGTGCCCTCCGGACCGTTTGGGACAGGGGGAACGAGCAGTACTTC
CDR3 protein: CALRTVWDRGNEQYF

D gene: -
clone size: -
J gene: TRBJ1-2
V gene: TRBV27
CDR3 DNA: TGTGCCAGCACCACAAGGCCAGGGAACGGCTACACCTTC
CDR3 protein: CASTTRPGNGYTF

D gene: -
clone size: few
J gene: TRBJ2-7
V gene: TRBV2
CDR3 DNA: TGTGCCAGCAGTCCAGGGGCGACGGACTACGAGCAGTACTTC
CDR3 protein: CASSPGATDYEQYF

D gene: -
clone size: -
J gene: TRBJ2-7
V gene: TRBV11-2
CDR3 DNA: TGTGCCAGCACCTTCAGGTTAGGGGAATACGAGCAGTACTTC
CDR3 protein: CASTFRLGEYEQYF

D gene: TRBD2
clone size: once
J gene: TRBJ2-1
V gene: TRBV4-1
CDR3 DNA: TGCGCCAGCAGCCAACTTCCCTCACCCACTAGCGGGTCATACAATGAGCAGTTCTTC
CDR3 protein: CASSQLPSPTSGSYNEQFF

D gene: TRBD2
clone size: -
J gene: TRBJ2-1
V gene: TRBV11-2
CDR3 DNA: TGTGCCAGCAGCTTAGCACTAGCGGGCCATGAGCAGTTCTTC
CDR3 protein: CASSLALAGHEQFF

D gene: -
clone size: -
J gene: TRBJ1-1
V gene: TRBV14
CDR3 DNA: TGTGCCAGCAGCCAAGATCTTTCCCTGAACACTGAAGCTTTCTTT
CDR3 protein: CASSQDLSLNTEAFF

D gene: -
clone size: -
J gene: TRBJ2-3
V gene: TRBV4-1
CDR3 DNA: TGCGCCAGCAGCCAGGGACATCCAGATACGCAGTATTTT
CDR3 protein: CASSQGHPDTQYF

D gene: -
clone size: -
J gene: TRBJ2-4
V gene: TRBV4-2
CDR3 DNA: TGTGCCAGCAGCCAAGTACAGGGTGGGAAAAACATTCAGTACTTC
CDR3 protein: CASSQVQGGKNIQYF

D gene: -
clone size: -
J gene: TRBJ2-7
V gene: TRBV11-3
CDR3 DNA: TGTGCCAGCAGCTTAGGAGCTTTCGGCAGGGTCACCTACGAGCAGTACTTC
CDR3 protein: CASSLGAFGRVTYEQYF

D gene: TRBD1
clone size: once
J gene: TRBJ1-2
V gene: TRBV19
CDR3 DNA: TGTGCCAGTAGTCAAGACAGGGGGTCGGGCTACACCTTC
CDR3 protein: CASSQDRGSGYTF

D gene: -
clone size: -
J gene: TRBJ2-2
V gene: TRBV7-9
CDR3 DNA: TGTGCCAGCAGCCCCCCAACCGGGGAGCTGTTTTTT
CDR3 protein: CASSPPTGELFF

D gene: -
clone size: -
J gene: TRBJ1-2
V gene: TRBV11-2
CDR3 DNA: TGTGCCAGCAGCCCCACCGGGACTGACAACTATGGCTACACCTTC
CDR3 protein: CASSPTGTDNYGYTF

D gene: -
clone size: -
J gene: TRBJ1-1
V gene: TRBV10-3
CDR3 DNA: TGTGCCATCAGTGAGTACGGTGATAACACTGAAGCTTTCTTT
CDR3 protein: CAISEYGDNTEAFF

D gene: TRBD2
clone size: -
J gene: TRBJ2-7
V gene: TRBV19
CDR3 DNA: TGTGCCAGTAGTCGGACTAGCGGGGCCTACTACGAGCAGTACTTC
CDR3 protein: CASSRTSGAYYEQYF

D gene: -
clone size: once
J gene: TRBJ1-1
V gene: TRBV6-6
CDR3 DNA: TGTGCCAGCAGTTACGCAGGGGTCACTGAAGCTTTCTTT
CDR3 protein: CASSYAGVTEAFF

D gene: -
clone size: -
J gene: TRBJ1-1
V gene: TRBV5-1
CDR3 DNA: TGCGCCAGCAGCCTGACTCCTCTCATGAACACTGAAGCTTTCTTT
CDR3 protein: CASSLTPLMNTEAFF

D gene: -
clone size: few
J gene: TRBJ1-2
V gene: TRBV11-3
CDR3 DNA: TGTGCCAGCAGCTCGACTGCTACAGGTGGCTACACCTTC
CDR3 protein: CASSSTATGGYTF

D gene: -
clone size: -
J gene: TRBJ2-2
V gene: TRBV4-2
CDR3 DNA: TGTGCCAGCAGCCAACCTCCTCCCGGGGAGCTGTTTTTT
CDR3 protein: CASSQPPPGELFF

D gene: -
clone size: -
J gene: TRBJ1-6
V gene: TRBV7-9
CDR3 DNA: TGTGCCAGCAGCTTGGACAGCTTCTCCTATAATTCACCCCTCCACTTT
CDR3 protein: CASSLDSFSYNSPLHF

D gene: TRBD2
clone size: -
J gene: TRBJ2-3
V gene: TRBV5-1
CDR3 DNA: TGCGCCAGCAGCTTGCGGCTAGCGGAGGTCGCAGATACGCAGTATTTT
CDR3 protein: CASSLRLAEVADTQYF

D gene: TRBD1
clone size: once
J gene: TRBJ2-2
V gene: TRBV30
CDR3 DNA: TGTGCCTGGAGTGAGGGGGCGCCCACCGGGGAGCTGTTTTTT
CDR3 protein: CAWSEGAPTGELFF

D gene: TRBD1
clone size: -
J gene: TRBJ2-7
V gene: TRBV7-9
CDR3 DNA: TGTGCCAGCACTATCTCATACAGGGGTGCCGAGCAGTACTTC
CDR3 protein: CASTISYRGAEQYF

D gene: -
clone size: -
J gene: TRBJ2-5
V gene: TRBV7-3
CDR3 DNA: TGTGCCAGCAGCTACCCCCCCCGTCTTACAGGAGCTCAAGAGACCCAGTACTTC
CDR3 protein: CASSYPPRLTGAQETQYF

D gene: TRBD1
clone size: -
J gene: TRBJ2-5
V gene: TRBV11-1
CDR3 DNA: TGTGCCAGCAGCCAACAGGGGGTAGAGACCCAGTACTTC
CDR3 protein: CASSQQGVETQYF

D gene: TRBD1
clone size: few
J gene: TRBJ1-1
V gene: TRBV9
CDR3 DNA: TGTGCCAGCAGCGGATTTGAGGGACAGCCGGCTTTCTTT
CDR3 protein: CASSGFEGQPAFF

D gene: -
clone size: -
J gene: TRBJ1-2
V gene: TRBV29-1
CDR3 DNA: TGCAGCGTTAGGACACGAACTAACTATGGCTACACCTTC
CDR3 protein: CSVRTRTNYGYTF

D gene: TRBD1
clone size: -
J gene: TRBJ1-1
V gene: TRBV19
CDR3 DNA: TGTGCCAGTAGTAAAGGGGACAGGGTGGACACTGAAGCTTTCTTT
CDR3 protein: CASSKGDRVDTEAFF

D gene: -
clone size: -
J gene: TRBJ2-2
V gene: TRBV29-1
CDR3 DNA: TGCAGCGCCGGGGTTACCGGGGAGCTGTTTTTT
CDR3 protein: CSAGVTGELFF

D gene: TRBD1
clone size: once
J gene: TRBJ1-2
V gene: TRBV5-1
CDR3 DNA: TGCGCCAGCAGCTTGTCAGGACAGGGGCCTTACTATGGCTACACCTTC
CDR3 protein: CASSLSGQGPYYGYTF

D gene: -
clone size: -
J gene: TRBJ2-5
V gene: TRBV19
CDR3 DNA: TGTGCCAGTAGTACGACGGGGAGGGGGCAAGAGACCCAGTACTTC
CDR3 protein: CASSTTGRGQETQYF

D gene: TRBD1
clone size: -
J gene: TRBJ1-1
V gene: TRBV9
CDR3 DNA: TGTGCCAGCAGCCCGAGGGGACAGAGTGAAGCTTTCTTT
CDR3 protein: CASSPRGQSEAFF

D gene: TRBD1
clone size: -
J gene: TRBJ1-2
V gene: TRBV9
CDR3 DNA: TGTGCCAGCAGCGCTTGGGACAGGGGGTTGACGGATGGCTACACCTTC
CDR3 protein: CASSAWDRGLTDGYTF

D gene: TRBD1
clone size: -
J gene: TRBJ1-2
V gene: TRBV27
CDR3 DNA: TGTGCCAGCAGTTTATCAGACAGGGTGGGAGGCTACACCTTC
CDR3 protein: CASSLSDRVGGYTF

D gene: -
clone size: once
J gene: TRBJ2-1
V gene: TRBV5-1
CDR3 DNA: TGCGCCAGCAGCTTGGAGCCCCCGGACAATTACAATGAGCAGTTCTTC
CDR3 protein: CASSLEPPDNYNEQFF

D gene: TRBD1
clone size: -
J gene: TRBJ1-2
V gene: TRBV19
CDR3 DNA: TGTGCCAGTAGTATAGACAGGGGGGATTCGGGCTACACCTTC
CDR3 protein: CASSIDRGDSGYTF

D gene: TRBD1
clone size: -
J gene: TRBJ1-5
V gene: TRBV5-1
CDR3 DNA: TGCGCCAGCCGACCCGGGACAGGGGCGAATCAGCCCCAGCATTTT
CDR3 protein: CASRPGTGANQPQHF

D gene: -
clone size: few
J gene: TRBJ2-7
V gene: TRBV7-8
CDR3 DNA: TGTGCCAGCAGTCAGACAGGCGTGCGACCTCTGGACGAGCAGTACTTC
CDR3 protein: CASSQTGVRPLDEQYF

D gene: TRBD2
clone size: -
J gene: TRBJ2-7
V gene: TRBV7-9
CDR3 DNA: TGTGCCACCGCACCCGGGACTAGGACCTACGAGCAGTACTTC
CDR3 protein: CATAPGTRTYEQYF